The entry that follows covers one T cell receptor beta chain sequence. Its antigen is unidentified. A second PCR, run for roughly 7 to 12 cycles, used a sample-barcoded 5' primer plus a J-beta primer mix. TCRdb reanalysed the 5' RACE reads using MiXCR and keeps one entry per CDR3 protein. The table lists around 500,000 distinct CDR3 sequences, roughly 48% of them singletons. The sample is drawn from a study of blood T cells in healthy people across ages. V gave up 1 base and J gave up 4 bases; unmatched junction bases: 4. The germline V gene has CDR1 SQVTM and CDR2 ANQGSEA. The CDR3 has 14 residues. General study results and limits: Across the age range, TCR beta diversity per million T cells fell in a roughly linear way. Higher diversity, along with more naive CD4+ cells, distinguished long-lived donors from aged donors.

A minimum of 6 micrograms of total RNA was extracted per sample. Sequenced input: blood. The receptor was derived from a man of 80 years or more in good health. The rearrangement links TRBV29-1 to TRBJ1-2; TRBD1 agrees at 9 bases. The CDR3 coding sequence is TGCAGCGTTGAAGTGAGGACAGGGGTCTATGGCTACACCTTC. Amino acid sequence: CSVEVRTGVYGYTF.